This T cell receptor (beta chain) originates from a study of PD-1 blockade in classical Hodgkin lymphoma. Overall study: Patients had nivolumab dosed at 3 mg/kg, delivered intravenously every 2 weeks.

Clones were read by immunoSEQ multiplex PCR, and TCRdb kept only the in-frame ones, dropping some. The sample records around 26,000 clones, 81% being singletons. Study-wide results and caveats: A reduction in baseline TCR diversity was reportedly seen in newly diagnosed patients relative to healthy donors.

Each patient experienced a relapse that followed autologous stem cell transplantation, and brentuximab vedotin exposure varied. Concerning this clone: What it recognizes is unknown.

This receptor was obtained from a human donor with classical Hodgkin lymphoma. The sample consisted of peripheral blood mononuclear cells (PBMCs), taken before the second cycle of nivolumab.

The CDR3 nucleotides are TGTGCCAGCAGCAACCCGAGGATGAGCTCCTACAATGAGCAGTTCTTC. Translation gives CASSNPRMSSYNEQFF. V usage is TRBV21-1 and J usage is TRBJ2-1; the D call TRBD2 from the table was never checked on the DNA. TRBV21-1 is shown as a pseudogene. CDR3 size: 16 residues.